This note documents a single T cell receptor (beta chain) sequence. Regarding time point: persistent/refractory GD, antithyroid drugs over 5 years with positive TRAb. PBMC RNA served as the TCR library source. The CDR3 runs 16 residues. V dropped 4 bases and J dropped 1; count of bases not matched to a gene: 6. Looked up from germline, CDR1 is MGHRA and CDR2 is YSYEKL. Building of the TCR beta libraries involved iRepertoire HTBI primers and Arm-PCR of CDR3 regions. TCRdb ran MiXCR on the multiplex PCR reads and lists one entry per CDR3 protein. The repertoire holds roughly 400,000 distinct CDR3 sequences, with less than 25% as singletons. This specimen belongs to a study of regulatory T cells in long-lasting Graves disease.

J is TRBJ1-4 and V is TRBV4-1, with 7 bases identical to TRBD1. The sample in question was peripheral blood mononuclear cells (PBMCs), obtained when the disease was refractory, from a patient treated with antithyroid drugs. The origin of this receptor is a female donor with Graves disease. The CDR3 loop reads CASSLYYRGTNEKLFF. CDR3 coding DNA: TGCGCCAGCAGCCTATATTACAGGGGAACTAATGAAAAACTGTTTTTT.